These 22 T cell receptor beta chains were all obtained from the same sample, sequenced in a study of cytomegalovirus exposure and HLA in healthy donors. Primers included in the PCR were 60 Vbeta and 13 Jbeta primers. Generated by immunoSEQ multiplex PCR, the TCRdb table keeps only in-frame clones and is missing some. Among approximately 150,000 clones listed, approximately 84% were seen once. The source material was PBMCs. Source of these receptors: a man younger than 30 in good health and CMV-seronegative.

This chain joins TRBV4-3 and TRBJ2-7; D is unclear. The V and J ends lost 0 bases and 6 bases respectively, with 12 bases between them. Germline V lookup: CDR1 LGHNA, CDR2 YSLEER. The CDR3 spans 14 residues. The CDR3 spells CASSQDSSTREQYF. Here the CDR3 DNA reads TGCGCCAGCAGCCAAGATAGTTCTACGCGCGAGCAGTACTTC.

The genes are TRBV2 and TRBJ2-7; D is unclear. The germline V gene encodes CDR1 SNHLY and CDR2 FYNNEI. The CDR3 is 13 residues long. Trimming pared 8 bases from V and 0 bases from J, leaving 11 bases between. This CDR3 is CASRSSGSYEQYF. The DNA of the CDR3 is TGTGCCAGCCGGTCATCCGGCTCCTACGAGCAGTACTTC.

This chain connects TRBV11-2 to TRBJ1-5, with D unresolved. The CDR3 consists of 17 residues. The germline CDR1 and CDR2 sequences are SGHAT and FQNNGV. Trimming removed 2 bases at V and 2 bases at J, with 16 bases between. CDR3 DNA: TGTGCCAGCAGCTTAAATAGCGACGGGTTGGGCAATCAGCCCCAGCATTTT. Amino acids: CASSLNSDGLGNQPQHF. Using reference TRBV11-2 and TRBJ1-5 for the parts outside the CDR3, the full variable domain is EAGVAQSPRYKIIEKRQSVAFWCNPISGHATLYWYQQILGQGPKLLIQFQNNGVVDDSQLPKDRFSAERLKGVDSTLKIQPAKLEDSAVYLCASSLNSDGLGNQPQHFGDGTRLSIL.

The V gene is TRBV28, the J gene TRBJ2-3, with D tentatively TRBD2 (5 bases). The V and J ends lost 3 bases and 8 bases respectively, with 9 bases between them. Germline V lookup: CDR1 MDHEN, CDR2 SYDVKM. CDR3 length equals 12 residues. The CDR3 sequence: CASSLVGSTQYF. CDR3 coding DNA: TGTGCCAGCAGTTTGGTAGGGAGTACGCAGTATTTT.

The rearrangement joins TRBV11-3 to TRBJ2-2; 10 nucleotides line up with TRBD2. This CDR3 comprises 15 residues. J was trimmed by 6 bases and V by 5 bases; bases with no gene match: 6. Looked up from germline, CDR1 is SGHNT and CDR2 is YENEEA. The CDR3 DNA follows: TGTGCCAGCAGCCCCCCAGCGGGAGGGCCCGGGGAGCTGTTTTTT. Amino acid sequence: CASSPPAGGPGELFF.

This clone was seen once. The genes are TRBV6-1 and TRBJ2-3; TRBD2 aligns across 7 bases. Trimming at V came to 4 bases and at J to 5 bases, leaving 9 bases not matched to a gene. Germline V gene lookup returns CDR1 MNHNS and CDR2 SASEGT. This CDR3 contains 15 residues. The CDR3 protein is CASSAPGLLIDTQYF. The DNA for the CDR3 is TGTGCCAGCAGTGCCCCGGGACTACTCATAGATACGCAGTATTTT.

V gene TRBV7-8 combines with J gene TRBJ2-2; TRBD2 aligns across 9 bases. The CDR3 runs 14 residues. Trimming took 6 bases from V and 6 from J; bases not matched to a gene: 5. Germline CDR1 reads SGHVS; CDR2 reads FQNEAQ. The CDR3 here is CASRPGTSSGELFF. The DNA for the CDR3 is TGTGCCAGCAGACCCGGGACTAGCTCCGGGGAGCTGTTTTTT. The whole variable domain, remainder taken from reference TRBV7-8 and TRBJ2-2, is GAGVSQSPRYKVAKRGQDVALRCDPISGHVSLFWYQQALGQGPEFLTYFQNEAQLDKSGLPSDRFFAERPEGSVSTLKIQRTQQEDSAVYLCASRPGTSSGELFFGEGSRLTVL.

The chain has TRBV5-1 and TRBJ1-2, with D possibly TRBD1 on 5 matching bases. CDR1 is SGHRS, CDR2 YFSETQ, per germline. This CDR3 comprises 13 residues. V was cut by 0 bases and J by 4 bases, with 7 bases left in between. CDR3 amino acids: CASSLGGPYGYTF. The CDR3 DNA sequence: TGCGCCAGCAGCTTGGGGGGCCCCTATGGCTACACCTTC.

This clone has just a few counts. The CDR3 protein is CASSLGPREETQYF. As DNA, the CDR3 is TGTGCCAGCAGCTTGGGCCCCCGTGAGGAGACCCAGTACTTC. The rearrangement joins TRBV5-6 to TRBJ2-5, with no clear D. The CDR3 has 14 amino acids. CDR1 is SGHDT, CDR2 YYEEEE, per germline. The V and J ends lost 0 bases and 5 bases respectively, with 11 bases between them.

The V gene is TRBV6-5, the J gene TRBJ1-6, with 7 positions matching TRBD1. The germline CDR1 and CDR2 sequences are MNHEY and SVGAGI. With 11 bases clipped from V and 17 bases from J, the junction kept 12 bases outside the gene matches. The CDR3 contains 11 residues. The CDR3 spells CASQRGQGVHF. Here the CDR3 DNA reads TGTGCCTCCCAAAGGGGGCAGGGCGTCCACTTT.

This clone was recorded only once. CDR3 protein: CASPSSPSRTVSSYEQYF. The CDR3 DNA follows: TGTGCCAGCCCATCTTCCCCTTCGAGGACAGTCAGCTCCTACGAGCAGTACTTC. The rearrangement links TRBV21-1 to TRBJ2-7; the D segment call TRBD1 is taken from the table without a DNA check. TRBV21-1 corresponds to a pseudogene. There are 18 residues in the CDR3.

The chain joins TRBV5-8 to TRBJ1-5; TRBD1 matches 9 bases. This CDR3 spans 17 amino acids. The germline CDR1 and CDR2 sequences are SGHTS and YDEGEE. After removal of 6 bases from V and 6 bases from J, the junction contained 16 bases not matched to a gene. The CDR3, as DNA: TGTGCCAGCACCCTCGACTCACAGGGGGCCGTGGGTCAGCCCCAGCATTTT. Amino acid sequence: CASTLDSQGAVGQPQHF.

This CDR3 reads CAWKDRSWAEGYTF. DNA for the CDR3: TGTGCCTGGAAGGACAGGTCCTGGGCGGAGGGCTACACCTTC. The rearrangement joins TRBV30 to TRBJ1-2, with 7 bases identical to TRBD1. Trimming cost V 4 bases and J 8 bases; bases outside gene matches: 13. This CDR3 is 14 amino acids long. Germline V lookup: CDR1 GTSNPN, CDR2 SVGIG (reference sequence).

The chain has TRBV6-5 and TRBJ2-7; 7 bases align to TRBD2. CDR3 length: 14 amino acids. Germline-derived CDR1 and CDR2 are MNHEY and SVGAGI. Unmatched junction bases numbered 5, after V lost 6 bases and J lost 0 bases. DNA of the CDR3: TGTGCCAGCAGACGAGCGGGGAGCTCCTACGAGCAGTACTTC. Protein: CASRRAGSSYEQYF.

CDR3 nucleotide sequence: TGCGCCAGCAGTCCCGCGGGGGGGATTTACAATGAGCAGTTCTTC. Translation gives CASSPAGGIYNEQFF. The chain recombines TRBV10-1 with TRBJ2-1; 9 positions match TRBD2. Germline-derived CDR1 and CDR2 are WNHNN and SYGVQD (reference sequence). The V segment lost 5 bases and the J segment 4 bases; nucleotides outside the gene matches: 6. The CDR3 is 15 residues long.

The J gene is TRBJ1-2, the V gene TRBV19; D is undetermined. V dropped 1 base and J dropped 8 bases, with 11 bases sitting between them. The CDR3 totals 13 residues. The germline CDR1 and CDR2 sequences are LNHDA and SQIVND (reference sequence). The CDR3 loop reads CASSIVGADGYTF. CDR3 in DNA: TGTGCCAGTAGTATAGTGGGCGCTGACGGCTACACCTTC.

The chain joins TRBV2 to TRBJ2-1, with D possibly matching TRBD2 (5 bases). V dropped 8 bases and J dropped 4 bases, with 9 bases sitting between them. Per germline, CDR1 SNHLY and CDR2 FYNNEI. CDR3 length: 12 residues. CDR3 in amino acids: CASRDRYNEQFF. CDR3 DNA sequence: TGTGCCAGCCGGGATCGGTACAATGAGCAGTTCTTC.

The V call is TRBV5-1, the J call TRBJ2-5; D not certain. This CDR3 has 12 residues. Trimming took 2 bases from V and 1 from J, leaving 3 bases between them. Looked up from germline, CDR1 is SGHRS and CDR2 is YFSETQ. The CDR3 bases are TGCGCCAGCAGCTTCGGCCAAGAGACCCAGTACTTC. This encodes CASSFGQETQYF.

This chain connects TRBV18 to TRBJ2-7; 7 bases map to TRBD1. Germline lookup yields CDR1 KGHSH and CDR2 LQKENI. This CDR3 is built from 13 residues. After removal of 6 bases from V and 6 bases from J, the junction contained 8 bases not matched to a gene. In DNA, the CDR3 is TGTGCCAGCTCCCCAAGACAGGGCGGCGAGCAGTACTTC. Translation: CASSPRQGGEQYF.

J is TRBJ1-6 and V is TRBV29-1; D ambiguous. Looked up from germline, CDR1 is SQVTM and CDR2 is ANQGSEA. V lost 1 base to trimming and J lost 8 bases, with 15 bases between them. This CDR3 is built from 15 residues. In DNA, the CDR3 is TGCAGCGTTGAAGTACGGTGGCCAGGTGATTCACCCCTCCACTTT. Protein product: CSVEVRWPGDSPLHF.

This clone has just a few counts. The gene calls are TRBV29-1 and TRBJ1-1; unclear D gene. Germline CDR1 SQVTM, CDR2 ANQGSEA. The CDR3 is made up of 13 amino acids. The germline V and J ends were trimmed by 1 base and 8 bases, with 14 bases remaining between them. The CDR3 region is CSVEVDFHAEAFF. In DNA form, the CDR3 reads TGCAGCGTTGAAGTGGACTTCCACGCGGAAGCTTTCTTT.

The rearrangement uses TRBV25-1 and TRBJ1-5, with D uncertain. The V end lost 3 bases, the J end lost 5 bases, and 8 bases lay between the germline ends. The CDR3 loop spans 13 amino acids. Germline V gene data show CDR1 as MGHDK and CDR2 as SYGVNS. The CDR3 coding sequence is TGTGCCAGCAGTGATGGGCTGTATCAGCCCCAGCATTTT. It codes for CASSDGLYQPQHF.